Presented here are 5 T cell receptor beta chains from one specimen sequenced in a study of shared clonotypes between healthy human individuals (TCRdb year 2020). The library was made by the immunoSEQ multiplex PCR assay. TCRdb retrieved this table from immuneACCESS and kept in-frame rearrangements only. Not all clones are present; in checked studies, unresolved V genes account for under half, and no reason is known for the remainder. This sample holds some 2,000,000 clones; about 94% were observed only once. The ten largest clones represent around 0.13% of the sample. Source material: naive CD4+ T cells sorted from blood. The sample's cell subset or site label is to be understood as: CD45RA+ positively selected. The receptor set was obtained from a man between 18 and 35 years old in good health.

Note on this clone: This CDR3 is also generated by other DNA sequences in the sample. The chain's CDR3 is CSVVPAGVYEQYF. CDR3 in DNA: TGCAGCGTTGTGCCAGCGGGTGTGTACGAGCAGTACTTC. This chain connects TRBV29-1 to TRBJ2-7; D possibly corresponds to TRBD2 (6 bases). This CDR3 has 13 residues. Germline V CDR1 and CDR2: SQVTM, ANQGSEA. V was cut by 4 bases and J by 4 bases, with 14 bases left in between.

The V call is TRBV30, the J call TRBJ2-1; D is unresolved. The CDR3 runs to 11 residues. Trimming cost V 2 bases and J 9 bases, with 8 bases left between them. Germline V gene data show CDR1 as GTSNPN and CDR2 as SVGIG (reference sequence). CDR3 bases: TGTGCCTGGAGTACCTTAATTGAGCAGTTCTTC. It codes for CAWSTLIEQFF.

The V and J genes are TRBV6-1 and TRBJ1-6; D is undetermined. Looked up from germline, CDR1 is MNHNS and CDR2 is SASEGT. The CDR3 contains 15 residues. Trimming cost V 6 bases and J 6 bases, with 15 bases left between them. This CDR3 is CASSPGGTSNSPLHF. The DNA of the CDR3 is TGTGCCAGCAGCCCCGGTGGAACTTCTAATTCACCCCTCCACTTT.

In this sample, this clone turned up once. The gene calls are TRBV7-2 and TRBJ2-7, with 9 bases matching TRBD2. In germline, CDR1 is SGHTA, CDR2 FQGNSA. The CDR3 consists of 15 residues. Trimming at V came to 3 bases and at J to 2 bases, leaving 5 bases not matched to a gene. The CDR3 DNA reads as TGTGCCAGCAGCTTGGCTAGCGGGATCCCCTACGAGCAGTACTTC. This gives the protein CASSLASGIPYEQYF.

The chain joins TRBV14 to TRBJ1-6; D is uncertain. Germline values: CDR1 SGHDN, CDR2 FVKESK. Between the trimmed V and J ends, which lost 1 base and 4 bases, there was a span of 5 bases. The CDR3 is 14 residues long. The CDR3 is CASSQAIYNSPLHF. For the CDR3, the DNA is TGTGCCAGCAGCCAAGCCATTTATAATTCACCCCTCCACTTT.